The entry that follows covers one TCR beta chain sequence. Its antigen is as yet unknown. This entry belongs to a study of Ad26.COV2.S vaccination and SARS-CoV-2 variants. Regarding the study as a whole: Measurement of non-spike TCR breadth gave similar results in vaccine and placebo recipients.

Data came from immunoSEQ multiplex PCR; TCRdb stores just in-frame clones and leaves some out. The data show about 440,000 clones, around 91% seen once. The CDR3 spans 13 residues. V was clipped by 6 bases and J by 0 bases, with 6 bases between them. Germline values: CDR1 ENHRY, CDR2 SYGVKD. Sample treatment: around 19 received Ad26.COV2.S at low or high dose, single or two shots; roughly five received placebo; per-sample allocation not given. Repertoires come from day 63 after the first vaccine or placebo injection. The individual, an adult aged 18-55 years, was a donor in Boston. The chain couples TRBV10-3 to TRBJ1-5; D not resolved. This clonotype originated in a person aged 18-65 years who received the Ad26.COV2.S COVID-19 vaccine or a placebo. Sample: peripheral blood, taken in a trial of Ad26.COV2.S vaccine versus placebo. CDR3 sequence: CAIRRDSNQPQHF. CDR3 nucleotides: TGTGCCATCAGACGGGATAGCAATCAGCCCCAGCATTTT.